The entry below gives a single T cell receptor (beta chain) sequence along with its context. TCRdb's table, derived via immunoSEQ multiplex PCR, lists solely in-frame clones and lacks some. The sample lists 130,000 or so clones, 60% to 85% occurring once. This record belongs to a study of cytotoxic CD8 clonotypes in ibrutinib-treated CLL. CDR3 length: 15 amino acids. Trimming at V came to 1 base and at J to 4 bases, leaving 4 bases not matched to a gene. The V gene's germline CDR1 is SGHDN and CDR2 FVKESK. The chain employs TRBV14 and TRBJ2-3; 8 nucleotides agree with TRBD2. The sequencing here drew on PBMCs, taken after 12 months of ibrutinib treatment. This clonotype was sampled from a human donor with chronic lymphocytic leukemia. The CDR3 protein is CASSQGSGGADTQYF. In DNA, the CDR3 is TGTGCCAGCAGCCAAGGATCGGGGGGGGCAGATACGCAGTATTTT.